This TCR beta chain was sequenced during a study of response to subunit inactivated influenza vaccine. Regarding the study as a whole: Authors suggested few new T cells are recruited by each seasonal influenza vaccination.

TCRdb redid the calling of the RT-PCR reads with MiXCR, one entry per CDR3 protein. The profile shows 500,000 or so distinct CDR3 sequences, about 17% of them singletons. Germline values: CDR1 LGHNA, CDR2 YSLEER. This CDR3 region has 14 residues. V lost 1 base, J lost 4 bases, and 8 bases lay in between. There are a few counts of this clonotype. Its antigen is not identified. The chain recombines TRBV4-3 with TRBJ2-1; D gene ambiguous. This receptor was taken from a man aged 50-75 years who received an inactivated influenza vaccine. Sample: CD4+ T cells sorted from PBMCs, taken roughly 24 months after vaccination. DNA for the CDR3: TGCGCCAGCAGCCAAGTTAGTGGGTACAATGAGCAGTTCTTC. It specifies CASSQVSGYNEQFF.